These 25 T cell receptor beta chains originate from one sample sequenced in a study of cytomegalovirus exposure and HLA in healthy donors. It was with 60 Vbeta and 13 Jbeta primers that the PCR ran. Produced via immunoSEQ multiplex PCR; TCRdb's table is partial and in-frame only. This table holds about 140,000 clones, around 85% found once. Input material: PBMCs. The receptors here all came from a man aged 40-50 years in good health and CMV-seropositive.

The V and J genes are TRBV7-2 and TRBJ2-2, with D tentatively TRBD2 (5 bases). V was shortened by 3 bases and J by 7 bases, with 9 bases between the two germline ends. The CDR3 is 13 residues long. The germline CDR1 and CDR2 sequences are SGHTA and FQGNSA. The CDR3 sequence: CASSLNGVGELFF. The DNA for the CDR3 is TGTGCCAGCAGCTTGAACGGGGTCGGGGAGCTGTTTTTT.

This sequence joins TRBV29-1 and TRBJ2-7; 10 bases are shared with TRBD1. This CDR3 comprises 13 residues. CDR1 SQVTM and CDR2 ANQGSEA come from the germline V gene. With 5 bases clipped from V and 2 bases from J, the junction kept 3 bases outside the gene matches. The CDR3 DNA sequence: TGCAGCGTTCCTGGGACAGGGGCCTACGAGCAGTACTTC. This codes for CSVPGTGAYEQYF.

The chain is built from TRBV6-5 and TRBJ1-3; TRBD1 might be the D (6 bases). The CDR3 covers 16 residues. The V end lost 0 bases, the J end lost 0 bases, and 9 bases lay between the germline ends. Germline V lookup: CDR1 MNHEY, CDR2 SVGAGI. The CDR3 is CASSYSTGTSGNTIYF. DNA for the CDR3: TGTGCCAGCAGTTACTCTACAGGGACCTCTGGAAACACCATATATTTT.

The chain has TRBV5-4 and TRBJ2-3; a weak D match, TRBD1 (6 bases). V shed 4 bases and J shed 5 bases, with 17 bases lying between them. In germline, CDR1 is SGHNT, CDR2 YYREEE (reference sequence). The CDR3 sequence is 15 residues long. CDR3 protein: CASSGKGEGQDTQYF. In DNA, the CDR3 is TGTGCCAGCAGCGGAAAGGGGGAAGGACAAGATACGCAGTATTTT.

The chain links TRBV9 to TRBJ2-2; the match to TRBD1 covers 8 bases. CDR1 and CDR2 (germline): SGDLS, YYNGEE. V lost 3 bases and J lost 3; bases outside the gene matches: 10. CDR3 length: 17 residues. Written as DNA, the CDR3 is TGTGCCAGCAGCGCCCCAACCCAGGGGGCGTACACCGGGGAGCTGTTTTTT. This sequence encodes CASSAPTQGAYTGELFF.

The genes are TRBV27 and TRBJ2-1, with D uncertain. The germline CDR1 and CDR2 sequences are MNHEY and SMNVEV (reference sequence). The CDR3 runs to 14 residues. V shed 3 bases and J shed 5 bases, with 11 bases lying between them. DNA of the CDR3: TGTGCCAGCAGTTTGATTGGTACAGACAATGAGCAGTTCTTC. Protein: CASSLIGTDNEQFF.

The rearrangement uses TRBV7-2 and TRBJ2-1; possible D gene TRBD2, 5 bases. Germline CDR1 SGHTA, CDR2 FQGNSA. Trimming removed 1 base from V and 4 bases from J, with 11 bases in between. The CDR3 runs 15 residues. CDR3 nucleotide sequence: TGTGCCAGCAGCTTAGATCTCCCGGGGTACAATGAGCAGTTCTTC. This translates into CASSLDLPGYNEQFF. The full variable domain, completed using reference TRBV7-2 and TRBJ2-1, is GAGVSQSPSNKVTEKGKDVELRCDPISGHTALYWYRQSLGQGLEFLIYFQGNSAPDKSGLPSDRFSAERTGGSVSTLTIQRTQQEDSAVYLCASSLDLPGYNEQFFGPGTRLTVL.

The chain recombines TRBV14 with TRBJ2-7; unclear D gene. Germline V gene data show CDR1 as SGHDN and CDR2 as FVKESK. Trimming took 1 base from V and 3 from J, leaving 13 bases between them. The CDR3 runs to 15 residues. CDR3 protein: CASSQAPSAGYEQYF. The DNA of the CDR3 is TGTGCCAGCAGCCAAGCACCATCGGCAGGCTACGAGCAGTACTTC.

This chain joins TRBV6-4 and TRBJ2-1, with D possibly matching TRBD1 (5 bases). The CDR3 runs 14 residues. CDR1 is MRHNA and CDR2 is SNTAGT in the germline V gene. Trimming stripped 3 bases from V and 9 bases from J, with 15 bases between. This CDR3 reads CASSETFQGFEQFF. The CDR3 DNA reads as TGTGCCAGCAGTGAAACTTTCCAGGGTTTTGAGCAGTTCTTC.

The rearrangement uses TRBV5-5 and TRBJ2-5; possible D gene TRBD2, 5 bases. The germline gives CDR1 SGHKS, CDR2 YYEKEE (reference sequence). V lost 0 bases and J 2 bases, leaving 8 bases between the germline ends. The CDR3 is 14 residues long. The CDR3 is CASSLGPGQETQYF. The CDR3 bases are TGTGCCAGCAGCTTGGGACCGGGGCAAGAGACCCAGTACTTC.

The V gene is TRBV9, the J gene TRBJ1-1; D is unresolved. The germline V gene encodes CDR1 SGDLS and CDR2 YYNGEE. The V end was cut by 3 bases, the J end by 0 bases, with 9 bases between. The CDR3 has 14 amino acids. The CDR3 region has the DNA TGTGCCAGCAGCGCTCGAGGGCTGAACACTGAAGCTTTCTTT. This sequence encodes CASSARGLNTEAFF.

This chain links TRBV27 with TRBJ1-4; D not certain. Trimming cost V 6 bases and J 7 bases, with 9 bases left between them. CDR1 is MNHEY, CDR2 SMNVEV, per germline (reference sequence). The CDR3 loop spans 12 amino acids. In DNA form, the CDR3 reads TGTGCCAGCAGCCGGGTGGGTGAAAAACTGTTTTTT. Its protein is CASSRVGEKLFF.

The chain employs TRBV29-1 and TRBJ2-7; tentative D call: TRBD2 (5 bases). This CDR3 contains 15 residues. From germline, CDR1 is SQVTM and CDR2 ANQGSEA. V gave up 0 bases and J gave up 7 bases, with 19 bases separating them. CDR3 DNA: TGCAGCGTTGAAGAAGGACTGACGATGGGATATGAGCAGTACTTC. Protein product: CSVEEGLTMGYEQYF.

The V and J genes are TRBV6-5 and TRBJ1-1, with D possibly TRBD1 on 6 matching bases. CDR1 is MNHEY, CDR2 SVGAGI, per germline. V lost 8 bases, J lost 3 bases, and 13 bases lay in between. The CDR3 is 13 residues long. CDR3 protein: CASGTGRDTEAFF. Written as DNA, the CDR3 is TGTGCCAGCGGAACAGGGAGGGACACTGAAGCTTTCTTT.

Concerning this clone: Here the CDR3 omits its conserved ending phenylalanine or tryptophan, so a read error is the likely source. No DNA is shown, since the ends of the CDR3 on it are uncertain; the CDR3 is the one TCRdb lists. This CDR3 is CASSDRQAL. The chain couples TRBV6-1 to TRBJ1-1; the DNA was not used to check the table's D call, TRBD1. The germline V gene encodes CDR1 MNHNS and CDR2 SASEGT. The CDR3 length is 9 residues, termini included.

The V and J genes are TRBV12-5 and TRBJ2-3; 8 bases fit TRBD1. V was clipped by 1 base and J by 4 bases; unmatched bases: 4. The CDR3 totals 15 residues. Germline CDR1 and CDR2: LGHNT and FRNRAP. CDR3: CASGLGQGLPDTQYF. The CDR3 DNA reads TGTGCTAGTGGTTTGGGACAGGGGTTGCCAGATACGCAGTATTTT.

V and J are TRBV14 and TRBJ2-4, with 8 bases aligning to TRBD1. V lost 2 bases and J lost 5; bases outside the gene matches: 2. Germline V gene lookup returns CDR1 SGHDN and CDR2 FVKESK. The CDR3 is 14 residues long. The chain's CDR3 is CASSQPGQENIQYF. Written as DNA, the CDR3 is TGTGCCAGCAGCCAACCGGGACAGGAAAACATTCAGTACTTC.

This rearrangement joins TRBV7-9 to TRBJ1-2, with 9 positions matching TRBD1. Germline CDR1 reads SEHNR; CDR2 reads FQNEAQ (reference sequence). The CDR3 is 15 amino acids. V trimming: 4 bases; J trimming: 0 bases; junction bases outside the gene matches: 3. In DNA, the CDR3 is TGTGCCAGCAGCTCGGGACAGGGCCCTAACTATGGCTACACCTTC. As protein: CASSSGQGPNYGYTF.

This chain connects TRBV2 to TRBJ1-3; TRBD1 matches at 7 bases. Germline values: CDR1 SNHLY, CDR2 FYNNEI. The CDR3 consists of 15 residues. The trim removed 2 bases at V and 4 bases at J, leaving 5 bases unmatched. The CDR3 here is CASSERTGSGNTIYF. The CDR3 coding sequence is TGTGCCAGCAGTGAAAGGACAGGATCCGGAAACACCATATATTTT.

The chain combines TRBV25-1 with TRBJ2-5, with 10 bases fitting TRBD1. V was pared by 2 bases and J by 1 base, with 1 base of the junction left unmatched. Germline lookup yields CDR1 MGHDK and CDR2 SYGVNS. The CDR3 is 15 amino acids. The CDR3 nucleotides read TGTGCCAGCAGTGAACGGACAGGGGGCCAAGAGACCCAGTACTTC. The encoded protein is CASSERTGGQETQYF.

The rearrangement uses TRBV5-1 and TRBJ2-5; D gene ambiguous. The J call could be wrong; TRBJ2-7 is a better fit for the DNA end. The CDR3 is 11 amino acids. CDR1 SGHRS and CDR2 YFSETQ come from the germline V gene. The CDR3 region has the DNA TGCGCCAGCAGCAACTCCTACGAGCAGTACTTC. This gives the protein CASSNSYEQYF.

This clone was picked up a small number of times. This sequence joins TRBV2 and TRBJ1-1; no reliable D call. The CDR3 covers 11 residues. V lost 3 bases and J lost 5, with 4 bases in between. Germline CDR1 reads SNHLY; CDR2 reads FYNNEI. The CDR3 region has the DNA TGTGCCAGCAGTGATCGGACTGAAGCTTTCTTT. Residues: CASSDRTEAFF.

The rearrangement links TRBV6-1 to TRBJ2-3; D may be TRBD2 (6 bases). V was cut by 3 bases and J by 0 bases, with 10 bases left in between. The CDR3 is made up of 15 amino acids. Per germline, CDR1 MNHNS and CDR2 SASEGT. The CDR3 reads CASSEDYHSTDTQYF. CDR3 DNA sequence: TGTGCCAGCAGTGAGGACTACCATAGCACAGATACGCAGTATTTT.

The chain employs TRBV9 and TRBJ2-4; D perhaps matches TRBD2 (6 bases). Germline V gives CDR1 SGDLS, CDR2 YYNGEE. The CDR3 runs 17 residues. Trimming removed 0 bases at V and 2 bases at J, with 15 bases between. This chain's CDR3 is CASSVDGGGPSKNIQYF. The CDR3 coding sequence is TGTGCCAGCAGCGTAGATGGGGGAGGACCTTCCAAAAACATTCAGTACTTC. The full variable domain, rest sourced from reference TRBV9 and TRBJ2-4, is DSGVTQTPKHLITATGQRVTLRCSPRSGDLSVYWYQQSLDQGLQFLIQYYNGEERAKGNILERFSAQQFPDLHSELNLSSLELGDSALYFCASSVDGGGPSKNIQYFGAGTRLSVL.

The J gene is TRBJ1-1, the V gene TRBV19; tentative D call: TRBD1 (5 bases). This CDR3 has 14 amino acids. CDR1 LNHDA and CDR2 SQIVND come from the germline V gene (reference sequence). Deletions cut 5 bases from V and 0 bases from J, with 10 bases between. The CDR3 region is CASSQPGMNTEAFF. DNA for the CDR3: TGTGCCAGTAGTCAGCCAGGGATGAACACTGAAGCTTTCTTT.